Below, 16 T cell receptor beta chains from the same sample are listed, as sequenced in a study of shared clonotypes between healthy human individuals. Libraries were prepared by immunoSEQ multiplex PCR; TCRdb keeps only in-frame clonotypes and omits some of them. The sample has around 1,000,000 clones, about 80% seen once. Specimen: memory CD4+ T cells from PBMCs. Subset of the sample: CD45RA-negative fraction. The receptors derive from a man younger than 30 in good health. Some clones in this sample may be carry-over from other donors' samples.

V is TRBV27 and J is TRBJ2-7; D gene ambiguous. CDR1 MNHEY and CDR2 SMNVEV come from the germline V gene (reference sequence). CDR3 length equals 14 residues. The V end was cut by 6 bases, the J end by 6 bases, with 18 bases between. The CDR3 nucleotides are TGTGCCAGCAGGGATATAGTAGAAAGAGGCGAGCAGTACTTC. Translating it yields CASRDIVERGEQYF.

This clone was detected a few times. The identical CDR3 is also encoded by other nucleotide sequences in the sample. DNA of the CDR3: TGTGCCAGCTCAACGACAGGGCCTGAAGCTTTCTTT. Protein: CASSTTGPEAFF. The chain recombines TRBV18 with TRBJ1-1; 7 bases line up with TRBD1. Germline trimming cut 5 bases from V and 6 bases from J; bases unmatched to any gene: 3. Germline CDR1 reads KGHSH; CDR2 reads LQKENI. This CDR3 has 12 amino acids.

The J gene is TRBJ1-2, the V gene TRBV29-1, with D possibly matching TRBD1 (6 bases). The CDR3 totals 13 residues. V lost 6 bases to trimming and J lost 0 bases, with 11 bases between them. Germline V gives CDR1 SQVTM, CDR2 ANQGSEA. CDR3 DNA sequence: TGCAGCGTCCAACAGGGTACTAACTATGGCTACACCTTC. Its protein product is CSVQQGTNYGYTF.

This rearrangement joins TRBV6-5 to TRBJ2-3; 8 nucleotides agree with TRBD1. V was clipped by 6 bases and J by 4 bases; unmatched bases: 9. This CDR3 contains 15 residues. Germline lookup yields CDR1 MNHEY and CDR2 SVGAGI. CDR3 DNA sequence: TGTGCCAGCAGACGACCCGGACAGGGATCAGATACGCAGTATTTT. This translates into CASRRPGQGSDTQYF.

The chain links TRBV6-1 to TRBJ2-2, with D perhaps matching TRBD2 (6 bases). Per the germline V gene, CDR1 is MNHNS and CDR2 is SASEGT. Trimming removed 9 bases at V and 2 bases at J, with 10 bases between. The length of the CDR3 is 13 residues. CDR3 sequence: CASISGNTGELFF. In DNA form, the CDR3 reads TGTGCCAGTATTAGCGGAAACACCGGGGAGCTGTTTTTT.

This clone was observed a handful of times. The chain has TRBV19 and TRBJ2-7; a weak D match, TRBD1 (6 bases). CDR3 length equals 15 residues. Germline V gene lookup returns CDR1 LNHDA and CDR2 SQIVND (reference sequence). V was shortened by 5 bases and J by 3 bases, with 17 bases between the two germline ends. CDR3 protein: CASSANSDSHYEQYF. CDR3 DNA sequence: TGTGCCAGTAGTGCCAACTCGGACAGCCACTACGAGCAGTACTTC.

This clone has just one count. The rearrangement links TRBV9 to TRBJ2-7; tentative D call: TRBD2 (6 bases). This CDR3 region has 17 residues. Germline-derived CDR1 and CDR2 are SGDLS and YYNGEE. Trimming removed 4 bases from V and 5 bases from J, with 25 bases in between. CDR3 sequence: CASSPSGPRREVHEQYF. Here the CDR3 DNA reads TGTGCCAGCAGCCCCTCCGGTCCGCGCAGGGAGGTCCACGAGCAGTACTTC.

As concerns this clone: The sample holds other DNA sequences that translate to the same CDR3. The chain uses TRBV2 and TRBJ2-3; D may be TRBD1 (6 bases). Per germline, CDR1 SNHLY and CDR2 FYNNEI. V dropped 0 bases and J dropped 2 bases, with 9 bases sitting between them. The CDR3 consists of 15 residues. The DNA of the CDR3 is TGTGCCAGCAGTGAAGCAGGGGGACCCACAGATACGCAGTATTTT. Translation: CASSEAGGPTDTQYF.

This chain uses TRBV6-6 with TRBJ1-4, with 9 nucleotides matching TRBD1. The germline CDR1 and CDR2 sequences are MNHNY and SVGAGI (reference sequence). The CDR3 sequence is 16 residues long. The V segment lost 5 bases and the J segment 10 bases; nucleotides outside the gene matches: 14. This chain's CDR3 is CASSPLPGQGGAKLFF. The CDR3 nucleotides read TGTGCCAGCAGTCCACTACCGGGACAGGGAGGTGCAAAACTGTTTTTT.

The J gene is TRBJ2-7, the V gene TRBV7-9, with D possibly TRBD1 on 5 matching bases. Deletions cut 1 base from V and 2 bases from J, with 12 bases between. Germline loops: CDR1 SEHNR, CDR2 FQNEAQ (reference sequence). This CDR3 contains 15 residues. This CDR3 is CASSLDRAGTYEQYF. The DNA for the CDR3 is TGTGCCAGCAGCTTAGACCGTGCAGGGACCTACGAGCAGTACTTC.

V is TRBV7-8 and J is TRBJ1-4; 7 nucleotides align to TRBD1. The CDR3 loop spans 15 amino acids. J gave up 0 bases and V 4 bases, and 2 bases lay outside the gene matches. Germline V gene sequence: CDR1 SGHVS, CDR2 FQNEAQ. For the CDR3, the DNA is TGTGCCAGCAGCTCCCAGGGGGCAACTAATGAAAAACTGTTTTTT. Amino acid sequence: CASSSQGATNEKLFF.

As for this clone: The same CDR3 also results from other DNA sequences found in this sample. The chain carries TRBV18 and TRBJ2-5; D remains unclear. CDR3 size: 12 residues. The germline CDR1 and CDR2 sequences are KGHSH and LQKENI. V lost 4 bases and J 2 bases, leaving 5 bases between the germline ends. The CDR3 spells CASSRDQETQYF. For the CDR3, the DNA is TGTGCCAGCTCACGAGATCAAGAGACCCAGTACTTC. The full variable domain, its missing parts supplied by reference TRBV18 and TRBJ2-5, is NAGVMQNPRHLVRRRGQEARLRCSPMKGHSHVYWYRQLPEEGLKFMVYLQKENIIDESGMPKERFSAEFPKEGPSILRIQQVVRGDSAAYFCASSRDQETQYFGPGTRLLVL.

V usage is TRBV7-2 and J usage is TRBJ1-1; D remains unclear. Per the germline V gene, CDR1 is SGHTA and CDR2 is FQGNSA. The ends were cut back, 3 bases at V and 5 bases at J, with 13 bases in the middle. The CDR3 spans 14 residues. CDR3 loop: CASSFPPRGTEAFF. CDR3 sequence (DNA): TGTGCCAGCAGCTTTCCCCCCCGCGGGACTGAAGCTTTCTTT.

The chain has TRBV27 and TRBJ1-5; 9 bases are shared with TRBD1. This CDR3 contains 17 residues. In germline, CDR1 is MNHEY, CDR2 SMNVEV (reference sequence). With 2 bases clipped from V and 5 bases from J, the junction kept 10 bases outside the gene matches. Here the CDR3 reads CASSLPPGQGVDQPQHF. DNA of the CDR3: TGTGCCAGCAGTTTACCCCCGGGACAGGGAGTCGATCAGCCCCAGCATTTT.

V gene TRBV7-3 combines with J gene TRBJ2-3; 8 nucleotides match TRBD2. Losses at the gene ends were 1 base for V and 0 bases for J; bases not matched to a gene: 6. In germline, CDR1 is SGHTA, CDR2 FQGTGA. The CDR3 covers 17 residues. CDR3 DNA sequence: TGTGCCAGCAGCTTAATAGGGCTAGCGGGCAGCACAGATACGCAGTATTTT. It encodes CASSLIGLAGSTDTQYF. Using reference TRBV7-3 and TRBJ2-3 for the parts outside the CDR3, the full variable domain is GAGVSQTPSNKVTEKGKYVELRCDPISGHTALYWYRQSLGQGPEFLIYFQGTGAADDSGLPNDRFFAVRPEGSVSTLKIQRTERGDSAVYLCASSLIGLAGSTDTQYFGPGTRLTVL.

This chain joins TRBV5-1 and TRBJ1-1, with a possible D match to TRBD1 (6 bases). V dropped 2 bases and J dropped 4 bases, with 12 bases sitting between them. This CDR3 is 14 amino acids long. CDR1 and CDR2 (germline): SGHRS, YFSETQ. CDR3 in amino acids: CASSFGGLATEAFF. The CDR3 bases are TGCGCCAGCAGCTTTGGGGGGCTGGCCACTGAAGCTTTCTTT.